The 21 T cell receptor beta chains given below trace back to one sample, sequenced in a study of T cell repertoires and HLA-DP antigens. Sequenced by immunoSEQ multiplex PCR; TCRdb stores in-frame clones only, minus some. The repertoire holds fewer than 75,000 clones, with about four fifths as singletons. Antigens for these TCRs are unknown. The sequencing input was CD4+ T cells from PBMCs. The source of these receptors is a man aged 60-69 years in good health and CMV-seronegative.

This CDR3 reads CASSISGSETQYF. CDR3 DNA: TGTGCCAGTAGTATATCAGGGTCAGAGACCCAGTACTTC. This rearrangement joins TRBV19 to TRBJ2-5, with D perhaps matching TRBD1 (5 bases). Trimming cost V 2 bases and J 4 bases, with 8 bases left between them. The CDR3 loop spans 13 amino acids. Germline values: CDR1 LNHDA, CDR2 SQIVND (reference sequence).

The chain recombines TRBV19 with TRBJ2-1; 8 bases agree with TRBD2. V shed 5 bases, J shed 6 bases, and the junction held 6 bases outside the gene matches. Germline V lookup: CDR1 LNHDA, CDR2 SQIVND (reference sequence). The CDR3 has 14 residues. The CDR3 protein is CASSVGLAGNEQFF. The CDR3 DNA is TGTGCCAGTAGTGTCGGACTAGCTGGCAATGAGCAGTTCTTC.

V is TRBV5-4 and J is TRBJ1-3; no firm D call. The CDR3 runs 15 residues. Between the trimmed V and J ends, which lost 0 bases and 3 bases, there was a span of 10 bases. Germline loops: CDR1 SGHNT, CDR2 YYREEE (reference sequence). In DNA, the CDR3 is TGTGCCAGCAGCTTGGCCGGGGTTGGTGGAAACACCATATATTTT. Protein product: CASSLAGVGGNTIYF.

The chain joins TRBV6-5 to TRBJ1-1, with 9 bases that match TRBD1. V lost 5 bases to trimming and J lost 3 bases; unmatched junction nucleotides: 4. Germline lookup yields CDR1 MNHEY and CDR2 SVGAGI. CDR3 size: 14 residues. In DNA form, the CDR3 reads TGTGCCAGCAGTATCCGGGACAGGGACACTGAAGCTTTCTTT. Translation: CASSIRDRDTEAFF.

This rearrangement joins TRBV16 to TRBJ2-6, with D hard to call. The V end lost 3 bases, the J end lost 0 bases, and 6 bases lay between the germline ends. From germline, CDR1 is KGHSY and CDR2 FQNENV. There are 15 residues in the CDR3. CDR3 region: CASSHQSSGANVLTF. Written as DNA, the CDR3 is TGTGCCAGCAGCCACCAGAGCTCTGGGGCCAACGTCCTGACTTTC. Variable domain in full (rest from reference TRBV16 and TRBJ2-6): GEEVAQTPKHLVRGEGQKAKLYCAPIKGHSYVFWYQQVLKNEFKFLISFQNENVFDETGMPKERFSAKCLPNSPCSLEIQATKLEDSAVYFCASSHQSSGANVLTFGAGSRLTVL.

This sequence joins TRBV5-1 and TRBJ1-3, with D unclear. Looked up from germline, CDR1 is SGHRS and CDR2 is YFSETQ. Trimming cost V 4 bases and J 0 bases, with 11 bases left between them. This CDR3 spans 15 amino acids. The CDR3 nucleotides read TGCGCCAGCAGCCCTGGTGCGAGCTCTGGAAACACCATATATTTT. It is translated as CASSPGASSGNTIYF.

In this sample, this clone turned up once. V is TRBV2 and J is TRBJ2-1; 8 bases match TRBD2. The CDR3 runs 15 residues. CDR1 and CDR2 (germline): SNHLY, FYNNEI. J lost 10 bases, V lost 5 bases, and 13 bases had no gene match. Written as DNA, the CDR3 is TGTGCCAGCAGTCTAGGATTAGCGGGATATGGCGAGCAGTTCTTC. Its translation is CASSLGLAGYGEQFF.

The chain joins TRBV5-6 to TRBJ2-1, with D hard to call. The CDR3 is 14 residues long. Per germline, CDR1 SGHDT and CDR2 YYEEEE. Trimming shortened V by 4 bases and J by 2 bases, and 10 bases separated the two germline ends. CDR3 coding DNA: TGTGCCAGCAGCAGAGTTGGCCCCTACAATGAGCAGTTCTTC. This translates into CASSRVGPYNEQFF.

The CDR3 DNA follows: TGTGCCAGCAGTGAAAACCTACGGTACGAGCAGTACTTC. This codes for CASSENLRYEQYF. The J gene is TRBJ2-5, the V gene TRBV2; D gene uncertain. The J call may be faulty, since TRBJ2-7 better matches the DNA end. This CDR3 has 13 amino acids. Germline assignment: CDR1 SNHLY and CDR2 FYNNEI.

The chain recombines TRBV5-6 with TRBJ2-4; no clear D. Trimming took off 3 bases at V and 0 bases at J, with 10 bases between the two ends. Germline V CDR1 and CDR2: SGHDT, YYEEEE. The CDR3 sequence is 15 residues long. The CDR3 DNA reads TGTGCCAGCAGCTACAAGACTGTAGCCAAAAACATTCAGTACTTC. This translates into CASSYKTVAKNIQYF. Based on the CDR3 plus reference TRBV5-6 and TRBJ2-4, the full variable domain is DAGVTQSPTHLIKTRGQQVTLRCSPKSGHDTVSWYQQALGQGPQFIFQYYEEEERQRGNFPDRFSGHQFPNYSSELNVNALLLGDSALYLCASSYKTVAKNIQYFGAGTRLSVL.

This clone was detected only once. The sample carries other DNA sequences with the same CDR3. V is TRBV9 and J is TRBJ2-2; D is unclear. The CDR3 length is 14 residues. Per the germline V gene, CDR1 is SGDLS and CDR2 is YYNGEE. With 2 bases removed from V and 0 bases from J, the gap between germline ends came to 5 bases. The CDR3 reads CASSVTPNTGELFF. The CDR3, as DNA: TGTGCCAGCAGCGTTACCCCGAACACCGGGGAGCTGTTTTTT.

This clone was detected only a few times. The chain uses TRBV5-1 and TRBJ1-4; weak D call: TRBD1 (5 bases). V was cut by 4 bases and J by 7 bases, with 11 bases left in between. The length of the CDR3 is 13 residues. In germline, CDR1 is SGHRS, CDR2 YFSETQ. The CDR3 spells CASSPRTSEKLFF. CDR3 nucleotide sequence: TGCGCCAGCAGCCCCCGGACATCTGAAAAACTGTTTTTT.

V usage is TRBV29-1 and J usage is TRBJ2-7; possibly TRBD1 for D (5 bases). The CDR3 has 13 residues. Trimming took off 4 bases at V and 3 bases at J, with 13 bases between the two ends. Germline lookup yields CDR1 SQVTM and CDR2 ANQGSEA. The CDR3 DNA reads as TGCAGCGTTGGTAGCAGGGTGGGCTACGAGCAGTACTTC. Protein: CSVGSRVGYEQYF.

This clone appeared a few times. The chain has TRBV7-2 and TRBJ2-7; D is undetermined. Germline V gene lookup returns CDR1 SGHTA and CDR2 FQGNSA. Between the trimmed V and J ends, which lost 3 bases and 7 bases, there was a span of 10 bases. CDR3 length equals 12 residues. The CDR3 loop reads CASSLTPWEQYF. The DNA for the CDR3 is TGTGCCAGCAGCTTGACGCCCTGGGAGCAGTACTTC.

The rearrangement joins TRBV28 to TRBJ2-3; no firm D call. Germline loops: CDR1 MDHEN, CDR2 SYDVKM. The germline V and J ends were trimmed by 6 bases and 1 base, with 2 bases remaining between them. The CDR3 is 11 amino acids. CDR3 residues: CASRGTDTQYF. For the CDR3, the DNA is TGTGCCAGCAGGGGCACAGATACGCAGTATTTT.

The chain recombines TRBV5-4 with TRBJ1-2; possible D gene TRBD1, 6 bases. V was shortened by 2 bases and J by 1 base, with 15 bases between the two germline ends. The CDR3 has 16 residues. Germline CDR1 SGHNT, CDR2 YYREEE (reference sequence). The DNA for the CDR3 is TGTGCCAGCAGCTTAGGAGGGGGACTGAGTAACTATGGCTACACCTTC. It codes for CASSLGGGLSNYGYTF.

V is TRBV7-2 and J is TRBJ1-6, with 10 bases that match TRBD1. CDR1 SGHTA and CDR2 FQGNSA come from the germline V gene. V was clipped by 3 bases and J by 9 bases; unmatched bases: 11. This CDR3 has 17 residues. The CDR3 loop reads CASSFKRDRGAGSPLHF. CDR3 coding DNA: TGTGCCAGCAGCTTCAAACGGGACAGGGGCGCCGGTTCACCCCTCCACTTT. Full variable domain (remainder filled in from reference TRBV7-2 and TRBJ1-6): GAGVSQSPSNKVTEKGKDVELRCDPISGHTALYWYRQSLGQGLEFLIYFQGNSAPDKSGLPSDRFSAERTGGSVSTLTIQRTQQEDSAVYLCASSFKRDRGAGSPLHFGNGTRLTVT.

This rearrangement joins TRBV18 to TRBJ1-3, with D unclear. The CDR3 extends over 12 amino acids. The germline V and J ends were trimmed by 1 base and 4 bases, with 2 bases remaining between them. Germline CDR1 KGHSH, CDR2 LQKENI. The CDR3 nucleotides are TGTGCCAGCTCACCACGGGGAAACACCATATATTTT. This sequence encodes CASSPRGNTIYF.

The CDR3 nucleotides are TGTGCCAGCAGGCCGGACGTTAACTATGGCTACACCTTC. As protein: CASRPDVNYGYTF. The chain employs TRBV11-2 and TRBJ1-2; no definite D call. This CDR3 contains 13 residues. Trimming cost V 6 bases and J 1 base, with 9 bases left between them. Germline loops: CDR1 SGHAT, CDR2 FQNNGV.

The chain couples TRBV7-8 to TRBJ2-1, with 7 bases identical to TRBD2. Unmatched junction bases numbered 7, after V lost 5 bases and J lost 3 bases. Germline lookup yields CDR1 SGHVS and CDR2 FQNEAQ. The CDR3 runs to 15 residues. The CDR3 DNA follows: TGTGCCAGCAGCGACGGGCGGGAGCTCTACAATGAGCAGTTCTTC. As protein: CASSDGRELYNEQFF. The complete variable domain, with remaining parts taken from reference TRBV7-8 and TRBJ2-1, reads GAGVSQSPRYKVAKRGQDVALRCDPISGHVSLFWYQQALGQGPEFLTYFQNEAQLDKSGLPSDRFFAERPEGSVSTLKIQRTQQEDSAVYLCASSDGRELYNEQFFGPGTRLTVL.

The V gene is TRBV20-1, the J gene TRBJ2-7; D is unresolved. Germline-derived CDR1 and CDR2 are DFQATT and SNEGSKA (reference sequence). V was clipped by 2 bases and J by 9 bases, with 11 bases between them. The CDR3 totals 11 residues. DNA for the CDR3: TGCAGTGCTAGAAGCCGTCCTGGGCAGTACTTC. This encodes CSARSRPGQYF.